These T cell receptor beta chains were read from a single sample in a study of metastatic and nonmetastatic thyroid tumors. TCRdb re-clonotyped the PCR reads through MiXCR. This sample carries roughly 24,000 clones, more than 20% of them seen once, and the ten largest clones take 10% to 15%. Sequencing was performed on blood. The receptor set was obtained from a male donor with papillary thyroid cancer or a benign thyroid nodule (not recorded which). Some clones in this sample may be carry-over from other donors' samples. The CDR3 runs from the conserved cysteine through the conserved F or W. The D gene is left open where the match is weak. The size field is filled for only some rows; it gives once, few, many or a size class.

CDR3 DNA	CDR3 protein	D gene	V gene	J gene	clone size
TGCGCCAGCAGCTTGGGGCTAGCGGGAGGGCGAAACATTCAGTACTTC	CASSLGLAGGRNIQYF	TRBD2	TRBV5-1	TRBJ2-4	-
TGTGCCAGCAGTTCACTCACAGGGCAGAACACTGAAGCTTTCTTT	CASSSLTGQNTEAFF	-	TRBV6-5	TRBJ1-1	medium-sized
TGTGCCATCGGACAGGGAGGCACCGGGGAGCTGTTTTTT	CAIGQGGTGELFF	TRBD1	TRBV10-3	TRBJ2-2	many
TGTGCCAGCTCACCATCTAGCGGGAGGGGAGAGACCCAGTACTTC	CASSPSSGRGETQYF	TRBD2	TRBV18	TRBJ2-5	many
TGCAGCGTTGTGGGACTAGCGGGGAACTACGAGCAGTACTTC	CSVVGLAGNYEQYF	TRBD2	TRBV29-1	TRBJ2-7	-
TGTGCCAGCAGTTACTCGGGCGCCACTGACGGTGACTCTGGAAACACCATATATTTT	CASSYSGATDGDSGNTIYF	-	TRBV6-2/TRBV6-3	TRBJ1-3	-
TGTAGTGCTAGAGATAGTGGGACTAGCGACGAGCAGTACTTC	CSARDSGTSDEQYF	TRBD2	TRBV20-1	TRBJ2-7	many
TGTGCCAGCAGAAGGACAGGGGGCAGGAGAAGCAATCAGCCCCAGCATTTT	CASRRTGGRRSNQPQHF	TRBD1	TRBV4-2	TRBJ1-5	many
TGTGCCAGCATCCCACCTAGGGTCGAAGCTTTCTTT	CASIPPRVEAFF	-	TRBV6-1	TRBJ1-1	few
TGTTCCACCAGCAGCATGGGGCTATTCGGCACCGGGGAGCTGTTTTTT	CSTSSMGLFGTGELFF	-	TRBV15	TRBJ2-2	-
TGTGCCAGCGAAGAGACAGGGTATTCGAACACCGGGGAGCTGTTTTTT	CASEETGYSNTGELFF	TRBD1	TRBV6-1	TRBJ2-2	many
TGTGCCAGCAGCCCATCCTCCGGGACAGGCGACTACGAGCAGTACTTC	CASSPSSGTGDYEQYF	TRBD1	TRBV9	TRBJ2-7	-
TGTGCCAGCAGCTTCGACTCTGGGGAGCAGTACTTC	CASSFDSGEQYF	-	TRBV7-9	TRBJ2-7	medium-sized
TGTGCCACAAGGTCCTGCCAAGATAATGAAAAACTGTTTTTT	CATRSCQDNEKLFF	-	TRBV28	TRBJ1-4	-
TGTGCCAGCAGCTTGGAACCTAGTGGTCGGGGCTACACCTTC	CASSLEPSGRGYTF	-	TRBV5-4	TRBJ1-2	many
TGTGCCAGCAGCCAAGGGTTTGGCTGGGTCGGGGAGCTGTTTTTT	CASSQGFGWVGELFF	-	TRBV3-1	TRBJ2-2	-
TGTGCCAGCAGCGTAAGCTACAATGAGCAGTTCTTC	CASSVSYNEQFF	-	TRBV9	TRBJ2-1	many
TGTGCTAGTGGGGACAGGGGAGCCTACAATGAGCAGTTCTTC	CASGDRGAYNEQFF	TRBD1	TRBV12-5	TRBJ2-1	many
TGTGCCAGCAGTTTAATCCCTATGACCTACGAGCAGTACTTC	CASSLIPMTYEQYF	-	TRBV12-3/TRBV12-4	TRBJ2-7	medium-sized
TGCAGTGCTATGGGACTAGCGGGAGGGCCGGTGCAGTTCTTC	CSAMGLAGGPVQFF	TRBD2	TRBV20-1	TRBJ2-1	many
TGTGCCAGCAGTTTACAGGGGGGAGGCACTGAAGCTTTCTTT	CASSLQGGGTEAFF	TRBD1	TRBV12-3/TRBV12-4	TRBJ1-1	few
TGTGCCAGCAGTTTATCGGACAGGGGAGCTGGGGCCAAAGTCCTGACTTTC	CASSLSDRGAGAKVLTF	TRBD1	TRBV27	TRBJ2-6	few
TGTGCCAGCAGCACTAGTCCCCACGATACCCAGTACTTC	CASSTSPHDTQYF	-	TRBV6-1	TRBJ2-5	few
TGTGCCATCAGTCGGGCAGGGAGCACAGATACGCAGTATTTT	CAISRAGSTDTQYF	-	TRBV10-3	TRBJ2-3	many
TGTGCCAGCAGCTTAGCGTTAGCGGGATCTAGCAATGAGCATTTCTTC	CASSLALAGSSNEHFF	TRBD2	TRBV5-6	TRBJ2-1	-
TGTGCCAGCAGCTCCCTAGGGGCGGGAGGGCCCCACGAGCAGTACTTC	CASSSLGAGGPHEQYF	TRBD2	TRBV11-1	TRBJ2-7	many
TGTGCCAGCAGACCATGGGCCGATCAAGAGACCCAGTACTTC	CASRPWADQETQYF	-	TRBV27	TRBJ2-5	many
TGTGCCACCAGTGATAACCAGGGAAATGAAAAACTGTTTTTT	CATSDNQGNEKLFF	-	TRBV24-1	TRBJ1-4	-
TGTGCCAGCAGCTTAAGGAGCTCCTACAATGAGCAGTTCTTC	CASSLRSSYNEQFF	-	TRBV7-8	TRBJ2-1	many
TGTGCCAGCAGTTCGAGGGGGGTAAACTATGGCTACACCTTC	CASSSRGVNYGYTF	-	TRBV12-3/TRBV12-4	TRBJ1-2	few
TGTGCCAGCAGCTGGGACAGGGGGAACACCGGGGAGCTGTTTTTT	CASSWDRGNTGELFF	TRBD1	TRBV7-9	TRBJ2-2	few
TGCAGTGCTAGACCTGCCGGACAGGGCTCCTACGAGCAGTACTTC	CSARPAGQGSYEQYF	TRBD1	TRBV20-1	TRBJ2-7	many
TGCAGTACCCAGTTGACGCGAAACTACGAGCAGTACTTC	CSTQLTRNYEQYF	-	TRBV20-1	TRBJ2-7	-
TGTGCCAGCAGTCTAGGCGAGGGGACTATTAATGAAAAACTGTTTTTT	CASSLGEGTINEKLFF	-	TRBV5-8	TRBJ1-4	-
TGTGCCAGCAGCGTAGGTAGCGGGAATTACAATGAGCAGTTCTTC	CASSVGSGNYNEQFF	TRBD2	TRBV9	TRBJ2-1	many
TGTGCCAGCAGTTACGCCGACAGGGGTATGGAGACCCAGTACTTC	CASSYADRGMETQYF	TRBD1	TRBV6-2/TRBV6-3	TRBJ2-5	many
TGTGCCAGCAGCTTAGCAAACAGGGGTAATTCACCCCTCCACTTT	CASSLANRGNSPLHF	TRBD1	TRBV11-2	TRBJ1-6	many
TGTGCCAGCAGCTTCTGGACTAGCGGGACGGGCACCGGGGAGCTGTTTTTT	CASSFWTSGTGTGELFF	TRBD2	TRBV11-1	TRBJ2-2	-
TGTGCCAGCAGACGACAGATTAATTCACCCCTCCACTTT	CASRRQINSPLHF	-	TRBV12-3/TRBV12-4	TRBJ1-6	many